This T cell receptor beta chain originates from a study of CD8+CD57+ T cells in acquired aplastic anemia (dated by TCRdb to the late 2010s). Context from the whole study: DNA extracted from sorted CD4+ and CD8+ cells had a mean of roughly 3.3 ug, with a range of 0.2 to 27.4 ug. For healthy donor samples, the average read count was about 10 million for CD4+ cells and roughly 12 million for CD8+ cells. Summary of the overall study and its limitations: Between patients and healthy controls, no significant difference in CD8+ Simpson's diversity was found (P=0.060). Although roughly 29 CD8+ CDR3 sequences were shared by patients and controls, these sequences appeared highly expressed in patients and within the immunodominant clones of patients.

A note on this clonotype: No cognate antigen has been identified for it. Nothing much larger sits one base from this clone, and base qualities are not available.

Profiling of TCR beta VDJ combinations and CDR3 sequences used genomic DNA as the template. An Illumina HiSeq 2000 was used for TCR repertoire sequencing. In the original analysis: Repertoire assessment relied on Simpson's diversity index, CDR3 size and DJ length profiles, and TRBV/TRBJ rearrangement plots. The most abundant DNA sequence in the deep sequencing data was taken as the immunodominant clone. CDR3 amino acid sequences were checked for sharing across subjects and were also compared against the VDJdb database and published repertoires. TCRdb passed the public sequencing reads through fastp at Q25 and MiXCR, retaining productive beta sequences. Each record represents a unique CDR3 protein, reported with the most common genes and DNA among its rows. TCRdb, not the authors, supplied the V and J calls. The sample includes 180,000 or so distinct CDR3 sequences, with just over 45% observed a single time. The biggest ten clones account for approximately 2.9% of the sample.

Germline trimming: 5 bases from V, 4 bases from J; junction bases outside gene matches: 8. Taken from cysteine to phenylalanine, the CDR3 has 15 residues. Only CDR3 DNA remains: 45 bases, in frame from the first base. The germline V gene supplies CDR1 SGHTA and CDR2 FQGTGA. TCR repertoires of sorted CD4+ and CD8+ blood T cells from severe aplastic anemia patients and healthy subjects were deep-sequenced in the study. Ficoll-Paque density gradient centrifugation was used to isolate peripheral blood mononuclear cells. Before DNA extraction, CD4+ and CD8+ T cells were sorted with FACS or magnetic beads.

What was sequenced was sorted CD4+, CD8+, or CD8+CD57+ T cells (not recorded which) from PBMCs. The receptor comes from a human donor in good health. Recombination linked TRBV7-3 to TRBJ2-3, with 8 bases aligning to TRBD1. The CDR3 region has the sequence CASSRTGTGPDTQYF. Read as DNA, the sequence is TGTGCCAGCAGCCGAACCGGGACAGGTCCAGATACGCAGTATTTT.